This T cell receptor (beta chain) comes out of a study of T cells in women clearing cervical HPV infection. Across the whole study: Case blood drawn at lesion detection; control blood after infection cleared. Cases' blood sampling followed lesion detection by median around 160 days (90 to 200). Findings and limits, study-wide: Timing of associations relative to infection is unclear; T-cell subsets were not isolated.

Average input was roughly 1,100 ng genomic DNA for immunoSEQ TCR beta CDR3 amplification. The protocol was immunoSEQ multiplex PCR, while the TCRdb copy is restricted to in-frame clones and leaves out a portion. Its clone listing holds more than 40,000 clones. Points on this clone: What it binds is not known. The read halts 3 residues ahead of the CDR3 end, with the missing end drawn from the germline J gene.

The germline gives CDR1 PRHDT, CDR2 FYEKMQ (reference sequence). Deletions cut 0 bases from V and 1 base from J, with 22 bases between. This CDR3 spans 19 amino acids. The genes are TRBV13 and TRBJ2-7, with a possible D match to TRBD1 (6 bases). Sample: blood buffy coat. This clonotype was sampled from a woman aged 18 to 75 with a cervical HPV16 infection that either progressed to CIN3+ or cleared (not recorded which). CDR3 sequence reads: CASSLGPFQPGTQSYEQYF. The CDR3 DNA, read in part, is TGTGCCAGCAGCTTAGGCCCTTTTCAACCCGGGACACAATCCTACGAG. Variable domain in full (rest from reference TRBV13 and TRBJ2-7): AAGVIQSPRHLIKEKRETATLKCYPIPRHDTVYWYQQGPGQDPQFLISFYEKMQSDKGSIPDRFSAQQFSDYHSELNMSSLELGDSALYFCASSLGPFQPGTQSYEQYFGPGTRLTVT.